Listed here are 30 T cell receptor beta chains from one sample, sequenced in a study of blood T cell repertoires in COVID-19. TCRdb's table, derived via immunoSEQ multiplex PCR, lists solely in-frame clones and lacks some. The sample records nearly 300,000 clones, 70% to 85% being singletons. Sequences were obtained from peripheral blood. These TCRs come from a human donor with COVID-19, enrolled during active disease. The donor label of this sample is uncertain.

This clone was seen a few times. This rearrangement joins TRBV27 to TRBJ1-1; D is ambiguous. This CDR3 spans 15 amino acids. V lost 0 bases, J lost 2 bases, and 10 bases lay in between. Germline CDR1 and CDR2: MNHEY and SMNVEV (reference sequence). The CDR3 DNA reads as TGTGCCAGCAGTTTATCGGTCCGGTCTAACACTGAAGCTTTCTTT. It is translated as CASSLSVRSNTEAFF.

This rearrangement joins TRBV7-2 to TRBJ1-2; D not certain. CDR3 length: 14 amino acids. Looked up from germline, CDR1 is SGHTA and CDR2 is FQGNSA. Trimming took 5 bases from V and 4 from J, leaving 14 bases between them. CDR3 nucleotides: TGTGCCAGCAGCCCAAGGGCGGGAAGCTATGGCTACACCTTC. It translates to CASSPRAGSYGYTF.

This rearrangement joins TRBV5-6 to TRBJ2-1, with 7 positions matching TRBD2. The CDR3 runs 17 residues. Germline-derived CDR1 and CDR2 are SGHDT and YYEEEE. V lost 4 bases to trimming and J lost 1 base; unmatched junction nucleotides: 11. CDR3 bases: TGTGCCAGCAGCGCCCTTGGGTTAGCGGGTTCCTACAATGAGCAGTTCTTC. Amino acid sequence: CASSALGLAGSYNEQFF.

The V call is TRBV5-1, the J call TRBJ2-5; D gene unclear. Germline V gene data show CDR1 as SGHRS and CDR2 as YFSETQ. V was shortened by 4 bases and J by 9 bases, with 19 bases between the two germline ends. The CDR3 is 14 amino acids. CDR3 region: CASSMSNNPLAQYF. In DNA form, the CDR3 reads TGCGCCAGCAGCATGTCGAACAACCCCTTGGCCCAGTACTTC.

The sample holds a few counts of this clone. The V gene is TRBV7-3, the J gene TRBJ2-7, with 7 bases lining up with TRBD1. The CDR3 sequence is 13 residues long. The J segment lost 6 bases and the V segment lost 5 bases, leaving 7 bases of the junction unmatched. Germline V gene lookup returns CDR1 SGHTA and CDR2 FQGTGA. The CDR3 loop reads CASSTTGVAEQYF. In DNA form, the CDR3 reads TGTGCCAGCAGCACCACAGGGGTCGCCGAGCAGTACTTC.

This chain links TRBV7-8 with TRBJ1-1; 8 bases are a match to TRBD1. V was clipped by 0 bases and J by 1 base; unmatched bases: 7. This CDR3 spans 17 amino acids. CDR1 is SGHVS and CDR2 is FQNEAQ in the germline V gene. This chain's CDR3 is CASSLAVQGARNTEAFF. CDR3 nucleotides: TGTGCCAGCAGCTTAGCAGTGCAGGGGGCAAGGAACACTGAAGCTTTCTTT.

The rearrangement uses TRBV28 and TRBJ1-1; D is ambiguous. CDR1 is MDHEN, CDR2 SYDVKM, per germline. This CDR3 has 14 residues. The germline V and J ends were trimmed by 3 bases and 1 base, with 9 bases remaining between them. CDR3 in DNA: TGTGCCAGCAGTTTGTGGACTCCGAACACTGAAGCTTTCTTT. Its translation is CASSLWTPNTEAFF.

This chain links TRBV30 with TRBJ2-3; no definite D call. V was trimmed by 4 bases and J by 1 base, leaving 9 bases between them. There are 13 residues in the CDR3. Germline CDR1 GTSNPN, CDR2 SVGIG (reference sequence). This CDR3 reads CAWTFSRTDTQYF. CDR3 nucleotides: TGTGCCTGGACTTTCTCCCGCACAGATACGCAGTATTTT.

The V call is TRBV28, the J call TRBJ1-2; D is unclear. In germline, CDR1 is MDHEN, CDR2 SYDVKM. V was clipped by 7 bases and J by 0 bases, with 9 bases between them. The CDR3 runs to 13 residues. The CDR3 here is CASTPPANYGYTF. DNA for the CDR3: TGTGCCAGCACTCCCCCAGCTAACTATGGCTACACCTTC.

The chain couples TRBV19 to TRBJ2-7, with 10 bases matching TRBD2. CDR1 is LNHDA, CDR2 SQIVND, per germline (reference sequence). This CDR3 is built from 16 residues. Germline trimming cut 5 bases from V and 7 bases from J; bases unmatched to any gene: 14. The CDR3 DNA is TGTGCCAGTAGTGGGGCGGGGCTAGCGGGAGCCGAAGAGCAGTACTTC. Its translation is CASSGAGLAGAEEQYF.

This chain uses TRBV7-9 with TRBJ1-2; TRBD1 aligns across 7 bases. The CDR3 totals 16 residues. V dropped 5 bases and J dropped 5; count of bases not matched to a gene: 14. Germline V gives CDR1 SEHNR, CDR2 FQNEAQ (reference sequence). The CDR3 region is CASSPVGQGGSYGYTF. CDR3 sequence (DNA): TGTGCCAGCAGCCCCGTGGGGCAGGGGGGCAGTTATGGCTACACCTTC.

The chain links TRBV27 to TRBJ2-3; TRBD2 matches 8 bases. The length of the CDR3 is 14 residues. Losses at the gene ends were 3 bases for V and 7 bases for J; bases not matched to a gene: 6. The germline gives CDR1 MNHEY, CDR2 SMNVEV (reference sequence). CDR3 protein: CASSLREVGYTQYF. The DNA for the CDR3 is TGTGCCAGCAGTTTGCGGGAGGTTGGTTATACGCAGTATTTT.

The chain is built from TRBV28 and TRBJ2-2, with TRBD2 as a possible D gene (6 bases). Looked up from germline, CDR1 is MDHEN and CDR2 is SYDVKM. The V gene lost 7 bases and the J gene lost 7 bases, with 13 bases spanning the gap. The CDR3 totals 13 residues. CDR3 DNA sequence: TGTGCCAGCACCCTTTGGAGGGACGGGGAGCTGTTTTTT. Protein sequence: CASTLWRDGELFF.

The chain recombines TRBV28 with TRBJ1-5, with TRBD1 matching over 7 bases. There are 16 residues in the CDR3. V was clipped by 5 bases and J by 0 bases; unmatched bases: 7. CDR1 is MDHEN, CDR2 SYDVKM, per germline. DNA of the CDR3: TGTGCCAGCAGTCCCGGGACAGAATATAGCAATCAGCCCCAGCATTTT. Its translation: CASSPGTEYSNQPQHF.

This clone was picked up many times. The same CDR3 is also encoded by other DNA sequences in this sample. This sequence joins TRBV28 and TRBJ2-3, with D uncertain. The CDR3 is 14 residues long. V lost 3 bases and J lost 1, with 8 bases in between. Per the germline V gene, CDR1 is MDHEN and CDR2 is SYDVKM. The CDR3, as DNA: TGTGCCAGCAGTTTCATTTCGGGCACAGATACGCAGTATTTT. Translating it yields CASSFISGTDTQYF.

This chain joins TRBV24-1 and TRBJ2-3; maybe TRBD2 (5 bases). The CDR3 has 15 amino acids. V lost 9 bases to trimming and J lost 0 bases, with 15 bases between them. CDR1 and CDR2 (germline): KGHDR, SFDVKD. The CDR3 bases are TGTGCCACCGACGACTACAGCTTGAGCACAGATACGCAGTATTTT. Its protein product is CATDDYSLSTDTQYF.

This rearrangement joins TRBV18 to TRBJ2-1; no clear D gene. The CDR3 loop spans 14 amino acids. Trimming left V 0 bases short and J 6 bases short, with 9 bases between. CDR1 is KGHSH, CDR2 LQKENI, per germline. DNA for the CDR3: TGTGCCAGCTCACCACCGGCAGGTTTCAATGAGCAGTTCTTC. Protein: CASSPPAGFNEQFF.

The gene calls are TRBV19 and TRBJ2-1; 8 nucleotides line up with TRBD2. The ends lost 1 base at V and 10 bases at J; junction bases unmatched: 3. CDR3 length: 13 residues. Germline lookup yields CDR1 LNHDA and CDR2 SQIVND (reference sequence). CDR3 amino acids: CASSIARLAEQFF. The DNA for the CDR3 is TGTGCCAGTAGTATAGCTCGACTAGCGGAGCAGTTCTTC.

The chain combines TRBV5-6 with TRBJ1-5; D possibly corresponds to TRBD1 (5 bases). The CDR3 extends over 15 amino acids. V shed 0 bases and J shed 8 bases, with 15 bases lying between them. Germline CDR1 reads SGHDT; CDR2 reads YYEEEE. The CDR3 loop reads CASSLGQGGNEPQHF. CDR3 nucleotide sequence: TGTGCCAGCAGCTTGGGGCAGGGTGGCAACGAGCCCCAGCATTTT.

The chain recombines TRBV9 with TRBJ2-2; TRBD2 matches 7 bases. CDR1 is SGDLS, CDR2 YYNGEE, per germline. The CDR3 has 15 residues. V shed 0 bases, J shed 7 bases, and the junction held 6 bases outside the gene matches. CDR3: CASSVGGGSDGELFF. DNA of the CDR3: TGTGCCAGCAGCGTAGGGGGCGGGAGCGACGGGGAGCTGTTTTTT.

This clone was picked up a small number of times. The chain joins TRBV30 to TRBJ1-3, with D possibly TRBD1 on 5 matching bases. The germline V gene encodes CDR1 GTSNPN and CDR2 SVGIG (reference sequence). CDR3 length: 13 amino acids. V lost 5 bases and J 3 bases, leaving 11 bases between the germline ends. As DNA, the CDR3 is TGTGCCTGGGACCAGGGAGGTGGAAACACCATATATTTT. Translating it yields CAWDQGGGNTIYF.

The V and J genes are TRBV5-1 and TRBJ2-2; 10 nucleotides align to TRBD1. CDR3 size: 16 residues. The V segment lost 4 bases and the J segment 3 bases; nucleotides outside the gene matches: 6. Germline V CDR1 and CDR2: SGHRS, YFSETQ. CDR3 sequence reads: CASSPRQGADTGELFF. CDR3 nucleotides: TGCGCCAGCAGCCCCAGACAGGGGGCCGACACCGGGGAGCTGTTTTTT.

The chain employs TRBV7-8 and TRBJ2-3; 7 nucleotides line up with TRBD1. CDR1 is SGHVS and CDR2 is FQNEAQ in the germline V gene. Trimming cost V 5 bases and J 2 bases; bases outside gene matches: 4. The CDR3 spans 14 residues. CDR3 in DNA: TGTGCCAGCAGCCAAGACAGGGTCACAGATACGCAGTATTTT. It translates to CASSQDRVTDTQYF.

The CDR3 bases are TGTGCCAGCAGCTTGGACTCGAGGACAGTCGAAGAGACCCAGTACTTC. It specifies CASSLDSRTVEETQYF. The chain recombines TRBV5-7 with TRBJ2-5; weak D call: TRBD1 (6 bases). TRBV5-7 is an open reading frame whose function is uncertain. V lost 0 bases and J lost 3, with 15 bases in between. This CDR3 comprises 16 residues.

In its sample, this clone was seen many times. The chain joins TRBV5-6 to TRBJ2-1; D unclear. The CDR3 covers 13 residues. Per germline, CDR1 SGHDT and CDR2 YYEEEE. V lost 8 bases, J lost 0 bases, and 9 bases lay in between. For the CDR3, the DNA is TGTGCCAGTTATATTAGCTCCTACAATGAGCAGTTCTTC. Translation gives CASYISSYNEQFF.

This rearrangement joins TRBV9 to TRBJ2-5; D possibly corresponds to TRBD1 (6 bases). This CDR3 is 13 amino acids long. Germline CDR1 reads SGDLS; CDR2 reads YYNGEE. V gave up 3 bases and J gave up 1 base, with 7 bases separating them. This CDR3 reads CASSGGPQETQYF. CDR3 in DNA: TGTGCCAGCAGCGGGGGGCCCCAAGAGACCCAGTACTTC.

CDR3 sequence: CASSSQTPKNDYTF. The CDR3 DNA is TGTGCCAGCAGCTCTCAGACACCGAAGAATGACTACACCTTC. V and J are TRBV7-9 and TRBJ1-2; D call uncertain. CDR3 length: 14 residues. Germline assignment: CDR1 SEHNR and CDR2 FQNEAQ (reference sequence). Trimming stripped 4 bases from V and 10 bases from J, with 19 bases between.

V is TRBV5-1 and J is TRBJ1-3, with D unclear. The CDR3 covers 15 residues. Germline V CDR1 and CDR2: SGHRS, YFSETQ. Deletions cut 4 bases from V and 0 bases from J, with 11 bases between. This chain's CDR3 is CASSQENTSGNTIYF. CDR3 DNA: TGCGCCAGCAGCCAGGAAAACACCTCTGGAAACACCATATATTTT.

The chain carries TRBV6-6 and TRBJ2-2; 7 positions match TRBD1. The CDR3 consists of 14 residues. Germline assignment: CDR1 MNHNY and CDR2 SVGAGI (reference sequence). J was trimmed by 0 bases and V by 8 bases; bases with no gene match: 3. The CDR3 loop reads CASADRANTGELFF. The CDR3, as DNA: TGTGCCAGCGCCGACAGGGCGAACACCGGGGAGCTGTTTTTT.

This clone was recorded a few times. The chain has TRBV6-6 and TRBJ2-7; TRBD2 matches 11 bases. V shed 11 bases and J 6 bases; nucleotides not matched to a gene: 9. Germline V gene sequence: CDR1 MNHNY, CDR2 SVGAGI (reference sequence). The CDR3 consists of 13 residues. The CDR3 reads CAGGGLAGGEQYF. CDR3 DNA sequence: TGTGCCGGGGGAGGGCTAGCGGGAGGCGAGCAGTACTTC.